The 11 T cell receptor beta chains reported below all come from one sample, sequenced in a study of blood T cell repertoires in COVID-19. Measured with immunoSEQ multiplex PCR; TCRdb has only the in-frame clones, and not every one. This sample carries some 62,000 clones, approximately 85% of them seen once, and the ten largest clones take about 5%. The sequenced sample was peripheral blood. These TCRs come from a human donor in a cohort sampled during active COVID-19.

This clone was recorded only once. This chain joins TRBV30 and TRBJ2-7; 9 nucleotides line up with TRBD1. CDR3 length: 13 residues. The J segment lost 5 bases and the V segment lost 5 bases, leaving 7 bases of the junction unmatched. The germline V gene has CDR1 GTSNPN and CDR2 SVGIG (reference sequence). For the CDR3, the DNA is TGTGCCTGGTTGACAGGGGGTGGTAACGAGCAGTACTTC. This encodes CAWLTGGGNEQYF.

The chain couples TRBV2 to TRBJ2-1; a possible D gene is TRBD1 (6 bases). Germline V CDR1 and CDR2: SNHLY, FYNNEI. The CDR3 covers 12 residues. Between the trimmed V and J ends, which lost 8 bases and 9 bases, there was a span of 14 bases. The CDR3 region is CASCQGLGEQFF. The DNA for the CDR3 is TGTGCCAGCTGCCAGGGGCTGGGTGAGCAGTTCTTC.

The genes are TRBV28 and TRBJ2-7, with D maybe TRBD2 (7 bases). V shed 4 bases and J shed 4 bases, with 14 bases lying between them. The CDR3 has 14 amino acids. Germline V gene lookup returns CDR1 MDHEN and CDR2 SYDVKM. CDR3 bases: TGTGCCAGCAGTTCGGTGGGGGGGCAATACGAGCAGTACTTC. Residues: CASSSVGGQYEQYF.

The CDR3 region has the DNA TGTGCCAGCAGCGGGGGAGTAGCGGGCTCTCTCTACGAGCAGTACTTC. Translating gives CASSGGVAGSLYEQYF. The chain is built from TRBV5-4 and TRBJ2-7; TRBD2 agrees at 7 bases. V lost 4 bases, J lost 3 bases, and 13 bases stayed unmatched. Germline values: CDR1 SGHNT, CDR2 YYREEE (reference sequence). The CDR3 extends over 16 amino acids.

This chain connects TRBV19 to TRBJ1-2, with 7 bases lining up with TRBD1. The CDR3 totals 14 residues. The V segment lost 2 bases and the J segment 5 bases; nucleotides outside the gene matches: 5. CDR1 is LNHDA, CDR2 SQIVND, per germline (reference sequence). The CDR3 region is CASSISGQLYGYTF. DNA of the CDR3: TGTGCCAGTAGTATATCGGGACAGCTTTATGGCTACACCTTC.

J is TRBJ1-2 and V is TRBV15, with unresolved D. V was shortened by 0 bases and J by 6 bases, with 11 bases between the two germline ends. The germline V gene has CDR1 LNHNV and CDR2 YYDKDF (reference sequence). This CDR3 is 14 amino acids long. In DNA, the CDR3 is TGTGCCACCAGCAGAGATAGGGCGGGGAATGGCTACACCTTC. It yields the protein CATSRDRAGNGYTF. Supplemented by reference TRBV15 and TRBJ1-2, the full variable domain reads DAMVIQNPRYQVTQFGKPVTLSCSQTLNHNVMYWYQQKSSQAPKLLFHYYDKDFNNEADTPDNFQSRRPNTSFCFLDIRSPGLGDTAMYLCATSRDRAGNGYTFGSGTRLTVV.

V usage is TRBV21-1 and J usage is TRBJ2-5; the table's D call TRBD2 went unverified against the DNA. TRBV21-1 is a pseudogene locus. The CDR3 has 16 amino acids. The CDR3 coding sequence is TGTGCCAGCAGCAAAGGGCGGGTGAGCTACCCGGTGACCCAGTACTTC. This encodes CASSKGRVSYPVTQYF.

The chain links TRBV6-5 to TRBJ2-3, with TRBD2 matching 10 bases. Germline V gene lookup returns CDR1 MNHEY and CDR2 SVGAGI. This CDR3 contains 13 residues. Trimming removed 8 bases from V and 5 bases from J; junction bases left unmatched: 4. This CDR3 reads CASSSGRGDTQYF. The CDR3 DNA sequence: TGTGCCAGCTCGAGCGGGAGGGGAGATACGCAGTATTTT.

The chain couples TRBV6-1 to TRBJ2-7; 8 bases are shared with TRBD2. V shed 2 bases, J shed 2 bases, and the junction held 5 bases outside the gene matches. The CDR3 length is 15 residues. Germline values: CDR1 MNHNS, CDR2 SASEGT. As DNA, the CDR3 is TGTGCCAGCAGTGAAAGCGGGGGTCATACCTACGAGCAGTACTTC. This gives the protein CASSESGGHTYEQYF.

This chain connects TRBV19 to TRBJ2-1; no reliable D call. CDR1 and CDR2 from the germline V gene are LNHDA and SQIVND (reference sequence). V was cut by 7 bases and J by 8 bases, with 15 bases left in between. This CDR3 is built from 13 residues. The CDR3 protein is CASNNEAFDEQFF. The CDR3, as DNA: TGTGCCAGTAACAACGAGGCCTTCGATGAGCAGTTCTTC.

The chain is built from TRBV28 and TRBJ1-5, with D hard to call. This CDR3 is 14 amino acids long. Trimming removed 2 bases at V and 2 bases at J, with 7 bases between. Per the germline V gene, CDR1 is MDHEN and CDR2 is SYDVKM. This CDR3 is CASSLSLGNQPQHF. The CDR3 DNA follows: TGTGCCAGCAGTTTAAGCTTGGGCAATCAGCCCCAGCATTTT.